This TCR beta chain originates from a study of regulatory T cells in long-lasting Graves disease. Study-level points and caveats: Shared public clonotypes totalled about 2,600 in persistent patients, compared with roughly 970 in new patients. Researchers examined only peripheral blood and not thyroid tissue.

Indicated time point: persistent/refractory GD, antithyroid drugs over 5 years with positive TRAb. The TCR library used RNA extracted from PBMCs. Clinicians diagnosed Graves' disease using American Thyroid Association guidelines. Construction of TCR beta libraries relied on iRepertoire HTBI primers and on Arm-PCR targeting CDR3 regions. A single record per CDR3 protein comes from TCRdb applying MiXCR to the multiplex PCR reads. Of about 660,000 distinct CDR3 sequences listed, about 32% were seen once; the top ten hold 40% to 55%. Concerning this clonotype: The antigen is undetermined.

CDR3 length: 13 amino acids. V lost 6 bases to trimming and J lost 4 bases; unmatched junction nucleotides: 6. J is TRBJ2-7 and V is TRBV12-3 or TRBV12-4; 7 bases align to TRBD1. The sample was peripheral blood mononuclear cells (PBMCs), taken when the disease was refractory, from a patient treated with antithyroid drugs. This TCR came from a female donor with Graves disease. The CDR3 DNA sequence: TGTGCCAGCAGACCGGGACAGCCTTACGAGCAGTACTTC. Encoded protein: CASRPGQPYEQYF.